Following are 7 T cell receptor beta chains from one sample sequenced in a study of T cell responses to AZD1222 COVID-19 vaccine. Here immunoSEQ multiplex PCR was the method, and the copy in TCRdb shows in-frame clones only, minus some. The table has over 85,000 clones, 85% to 95% seen once. The source was peripheral blood, collected on day 0 of AZD1222 vaccination. The receptors derive from an adult in good health.

The chain uses TRBV28 and TRBJ2-3; a weak D match, TRBD1 (6 bases). Between the trimmed V and J ends, which lost 6 bases and 2 bases, there was a span of 18 bases. CDR1 and CDR2 (germline): MDHEN, SYDVKM. CDR3 length equals 16 residues. The chain's CDR3 is CASSLPSGVDTDTQYF. The CDR3 bases are TGTGCCAGCAGCCTCCCCTCAGGGGTCGACACAGATACGCAGTATTTT.

This chain joins TRBV11-2 and TRBJ2-1, with D possibly being TRBD1 (6 bases). The CDR3 totals 13 residues. V was shortened by 2 bases and J by 6 bases, with 8 bases between the two germline ends. Per the germline V gene, CDR1 is SGHAT and CDR2 is FQNNGV. In DNA form, the CDR3 reads TGTGCCAGCAGCTTACCCAGGGGCAATGAGCAGTTCTTC. Encoded protein: CASSLPRGNEQFF.

This clone appeared a single time. The rearrangement uses TRBV11-2 and TRBJ2-3, with 9 bases matching TRBD2. The CDR3 sequence is 15 residues long. V lost 0 bases, J lost 6 bases, and 4 bases stayed unmatched. Per the germline V gene, CDR1 is SGHAT and CDR2 is FQNNGV. The CDR3 loop is CASSLERGGGDTQYF. In DNA form, the CDR3 reads TGTGCCAGCAGCTTAGAGCGGGGGGGCGGTGATACGCAGTATTTT.

This chain uses TRBV7-2 with TRBJ2-2; D not resolved. From germline, CDR1 is SGHTA and CDR2 FQGNSA. V lost 3 bases and J lost 4, with 3 bases in between. CDR3 length equals 12 residues. CDR3 bases: TGTGCCAGCAGCTTCGTCACCGGGGAGCTGTTTTTT. It encodes CASSFVTGELFF.

The genes are TRBV19 and TRBJ1-4; D is unclear. V was clipped by 5 bases and J by 8 bases, with 21 bases between them. Looked up from germline, CDR1 is LNHDA and CDR2 is SQIVND (reference sequence). This CDR3 contains 16 residues. The CDR3 here is CASSSPRGNDGEKLFF. The DNA of the CDR3 is TGTGCCAGTAGTTCTCCCCGAGGGAACGATGGAGAAAAACTGTTTTTT.

The genes are TRBV30 and TRBJ1-4; 10 bases fit TRBD1. The CDR3 totals 17 residues. With 0 bases clipped from V and 1 base from J, the junction kept 5 bases outside the gene matches. CDR1 and CDR2 (germline): GTSNPN, SVGIG (reference sequence). CDR3 DNA: TGTGCCTGGAGTGTAGACAGGGGGCGATTAACTAATGAAAAACTGTTTTTT. As protein: CAWSVDRGRLTNEKLFF.

This clone has a handful of counts. The J gene is TRBJ1-4, the V gene TRBV6-5; D gene ambiguous. The CDR3 covers 13 residues. Trimming removed 10 bases at V and 7 bases at J, with 16 bases between. Germline V gene lookup returns CDR1 MNHEY and CDR2 SVGAGI. The CDR3 nucleotides are TGTGCCAACGGACGCCCAGCGGCTGAAAAACTGTTTTTT. Translated, it gives CANGRPAAEKLFF.